One and the same sample provided the 17 T cell receptor beta chains below, sequenced in a study of naive and memory T cell subsets (dated by TCRdb to about 2017). General findings and caveats noted by the study authors: A few larger clonotypes were found in naive repertoires, especially CD8, and these larger clonotypes were possibly memory cells re-expressing CD45RA.

The library was obtained by UMI-ligation and nested PCR. The run used an Illumina MiSeq. To cover both TRBC1 and TRBC2, the beta constant-region primer consisted of an equimolar mix of two oligonucleotides. Four rounds of PCR, combining the SP2 primer with nested alpha and beta constant-region primers, were used to amplify the ligated cDNA. TCRdb handled the public reads itself, with Q25 trimming in fastp and clone calling in MiXCR, and kept productive beta chains. Each CDR3 protein gets just one entry, which takes the most common genes and DNA from the rows behind it. Here the sample has tens of thousands of distinct CDR3 sequences; approximately 10% occur a single time. Of the sample, around 0.13% is held by the ten largest clones. Their target antigens are unknown. The sample taken for sequencing was naive CD4+ T cells from blood. Reading the label with the study, this specimen's cell subset or site is: naive T cells, CD45RA high CD27+. The source is a human donor in good health.

This clonotype was counted ten times or more. The genes are TRBV12-3 or TRBV12-4 and TRBJ2-5, with D perhaps matching TRBD1 or TRBD2 (7 bases each). The ends were cut back, 7 bases at V and 2 bases at J, with 17 bases in the middle. The CDR3 spans 15 residues. The CDR3 nucleotides read TGTGCCAGCAAAACCGGGGGGACAGTTCAAGAGACCCAGTACTTC. This translates into CASKTGGTVQETQYF.

V is TRBV28 and J is TRBJ1-6; D perhaps matches TRBD1 (5 bases). V shed 6 bases and J shed 12 bases, with 12 bases lying between them. Germline values: CDR1 MDHEN, CDR2 SYDVKM. The CDR3 has 12 residues. The CDR3 loop reads CASSAGPQPLHF. DNA for the CDR3: TGTGCCAGCAGCGCAGGGCCCCAACCCCTCCACTTT.

This clonotype was seen a handful of times. The rearrangement links TRBV6-5 to TRBJ1-1; perhaps TRBD1 as D (6 bases). V was clipped by 5 bases and J by 7 bases, with 11 bases between them. The CDR3 has 12 residues. Per the germline V gene, CDR1 is MNHEY and CDR2 is SVGAGI. The CDR3: CASSLGGIEAFF. As DNA, the CDR3 is TGTGCCAGCAGTCTCGGGGGCATTGAAGCTTTCTTT.

This clonotype turned up a few times. The gene calls are TRBV12-3 or TRBV12-4 and TRBJ2-2, with a possible D match to TRBD1 (6 bases). Trimming stripped 6 bases from V and 8 bases from J, with 13 bases between. This CDR3 has 13 residues. The CDR3, as DNA: TGTGCCAGCAGCTCCAGGGGTGAGGGGGAGCTGTTTTTT. Translating it yields CASSSRGEGELFF.

V is TRBV12-3 or TRBV12-4 and J is TRBJ2-7; D gene unclear. V lost 7 bases and J 2 bases, leaving 12 bases between the germline ends. This CDR3 contains 13 residues. CDR3 sequence reads: CASTSGLTYEQYF. The CDR3 coding sequence is TGTGCCAGCACCTCGGGCCTCACCTACGAGCAGTACTTC.

This clonotype showed up many times. The rearrangement joins TRBV7-2 to TRBJ2-5; 8 nucleotides match TRBD1. CDR3 length equals 15 residues. Germline-derived CDR1 and CDR2 are SGHTA and FQGNSA. Trimming at V came to 5 bases and at J to 5 bases, leaving 10 bases not matched to a gene. The CDR3 sequence is CASSPWTGRTETQYF. In DNA, the CDR3 is TGTGCCAGCAGCCCGTGGACAGGGAGGACGGAGACCCAGTACTTC. Drawing the rest from reference TRBV7-2 and TRBJ2-5, the complete variable domain is GAGVSQSPSNKVTEKGKDVELRCDPISGHTALYWYRQSLGQGLEFLIYFQGNSAPDKSGLPSDRFSAERTGGSVSTLTIQRTQQEDSAVYLCASSPWTGRTETQYFGPGTRLLVL.

In this sample, this clonotype turned up many times. This chain joins TRBV20-1 and TRBJ1-5, with D tentatively TRBD1 (5 bases). This CDR3 contains 14 residues. Trimming took 2 bases from V and 1 from J, leaving 9 bases between them. Germline-derived CDR1 and CDR2 are DFQATT and SNEGSKA (reference sequence). CDR3 region: CSARKDRSNQPQHF. CDR3 nucleotides: TGCAGTGCTAGAAAAGACAGAAGCAATCAGCCCCAGCATTTT.

The gene calls are TRBV6-2 or TRBV6-3 and TRBJ1-1; TRBD1 might be the D (6 bases). The CDR3 runs 15 residues. The V and J ends lost 6 bases and 0 bases respectively, with 14 bases between them. Germline V gene data show CDR1 as MNHEY and CDR2 as SVGEGT. CDR3 sequence: CASRPVGQMNTEAFF. The CDR3 nucleotides are TGTGCCAGCAGACCAGTTGGACAGATGAACACTGAAGCTTTCTTT.

The chain has TRBV18 and TRBJ2-7; 7 bases fit TRBD1. Germline CDR1 and CDR2: KGHSH and LQKENI. The CDR3 is 14 residues long. The trim removed 4 bases at V and 2 bases at J, leaving 5 bases unmatched. The CDR3 spells CASSHDRATYEQYF. The DNA for the CDR3 is TGTGCCAGCTCACACGACAGGGCCACCTACGAGCAGTACTTC.

V and J are TRBV5-6 and TRBJ1-2; 7 bases agree with TRBD1. With V trimmed by 0 bases and J by 8 bases, 7 bases remained unmatched. This CDR3 contains 14 residues. Germline-derived CDR1 and CDR2 are SGHDT and YYEEEE. DNA for the CDR3: TGTGCCAGCAGCTTGGAGACAGGGCGTCAGGGCTACACCTTC. Residues: CASSLETGRQGYTF.

This clonotype occurred many times. The rearrangement uses TRBV28 and TRBJ1-4; 7 bases are a match to TRBD1. CDR1 and CDR2 from the germline V gene are MDHEN and SYDVKM. V lost 2 bases and J lost 2; bases outside the gene matches: 5. The CDR3 extends over 16 amino acids. CDR3 sequence reads: CASSLEGAVTNEKLFF. The CDR3, as DNA: TGTGCCAGCAGTTTAGAGGGGGCGGTGACTAATGAAAAACTGTTTTTT.

In its sample, this clonotype was seen a few times. The genes are TRBV18 and TRBJ2-6; perhaps TRBD1 as D (6 bases). The ends were cut back, 6 bases at V and 1 base at J, with 22 bases in the middle. Germline CDR1 KGHSH, CDR2 LQKENI. This CDR3 is built from 19 residues. The CDR3 nucleotides are TGTGCCAGCTCCCCTACAGGGCCTCCAGGGATTTCTGGGGCCAACGTCCTGACTTTC. Amino acid sequence: CASSPTGPPGISGANVLTF.

This clonotype came up a few times. The genes are TRBV7-9 and TRBJ2-4, with 7 bases that match TRBD2. The CDR3 extends over 15 amino acids. Germline values: CDR1 SEHNR, CDR2 FQNEAQ (reference sequence). The V gene end was trimmed by 1 base and the J gene end by 1 base; junction bases not matched to a gene: 1. This chain's CDR3 is CASSLVGGAKNIQYF. In DNA form, the CDR3 reads TGTGCCAGCAGCTTAGTCGGGGGGGCCAAAAACATTCAGTACTTC.

This clonotype was seen ten or more times. The chain is built from TRBV2 and TRBJ2-7, with unresolved D. V was shortened by 1 base and J by 2 bases, with 9 bases between the two germline ends. Germline values: CDR1 SNHLY, CDR2 FYNNEI. The CDR3 runs 14 residues. CDR3 DNA: TGTGCCAGCAGTGAAGAGGCAGCGCCCTACGAGCAGTACTTC. Its protein product is CASSEEAAPYEQYF.

The rearrangement links TRBV7-2 to TRBJ2-2; weak D call: TRBD2 (5 bases). The germline CDR1 and CDR2 sequences are SGHTA and FQGNSA. Trimming pared 2 bases from V and 9 bases from J, leaving 7 bases between. This CDR3 has 12 residues. In DNA, the CDR3 is TGTGCCAGCAGCTTACGGACTTGGGAGCTGTTTTTT. As protein: CASSLRTWELFF.

In its sample, this clonotype was seen a few times. V gene TRBV12-3 or TRBV12-4 combines with J gene TRBJ2-1, with 13 positions matching TRBD2. The CDR3 is made up of 17 amino acids. With V trimmed by 3 bases and J by 8 bases, 10 bases remained unmatched. This CDR3 reads CASSFLGLAGIIDEQFF. Here the CDR3 DNA reads TGTGCCAGCAGTTTCCTGGGACTAGCGGGAATTATCGATGAGCAGTTCTTC.

This clonotype was seen a handful of times. The rearrangement joins TRBV4-3 to TRBJ2-3; no clear D. V lost 4 bases and J lost 5, with 10 bases in between. This CDR3 is 13 amino acids long. In germline, CDR1 is LGHNA, CDR2 YSLEER. CDR3: CASSLQGKDTQYF. CDR3 coding DNA: TGCGCCAGCAGCCTCCAAGGCAAAGATACGCAGTATTTT.